Following are 28 T cell receptor beta chains from one sample sequenced in a study of blood T cell repertoires in COVID-19. The method was immunoSEQ multiplex PCR; TCRdb's version includes in-frame clones alone and lacks a portion of them. This table has about 290,000 clones, about 90% appearing once. Material for sequencing was peripheral blood. All receptors derive from a woman aged 25-40 years with COVID-19, enrolled during active disease.

The V and J genes are TRBV5-4 and TRBJ1-1, with D unresolved. CDR3 length: 14 amino acids. CDR1 is SGHNT, CDR2 YYREEE, per germline (reference sequence). Trimming stripped 1 base from V and 1 base from J, with 8 bases between. In DNA form, the CDR3 reads TGTGCCAGCAGCTTGCGGGATCGGAACACTGAAGCTTTCTTT. This sequence encodes CASSLRDRNTEAFF.

A few counts support this clone. The rearrangement joins TRBV11-2 to TRBJ1-2; D gene uncertain. The V gene lost 3 bases and the J gene lost 3 bases, with 5 bases spanning the gap. This CDR3 region has 12 residues. Germline CDR1 is SGHAT and CDR2 is FQNNGV. The CDR3 DNA follows: TGTGCCAGCAGCTTCACAGACTATGGCTACACCTTC. Translation gives CASSFTDYGYTF.

This chain links TRBV10-1 with TRBJ1-3; D is unclear. Germline CDR1 reads WNHNN; CDR2 reads SYGVQD (reference sequence). Trimming shortened V by 0 bases and J by 0 bases, and 6 bases separated the two germline ends. This CDR3 has 15 amino acids. The CDR3 protein is CASSESRGSGNTIYF. The CDR3 nucleotides are TGCGCCAGCAGTGAGTCGCGGGGCTCTGGAAACACCATATATTTT.

V usage is TRBV5-6 and J usage is TRBJ1-1, with D possibly TRBD1 on 5 matching bases. The CDR3 consists of 14 residues. Deletions cut 4 bases from V and 3 bases from J, with 13 bases between. Germline V CDR1 and CDR2: SGHDT, YYEEEE. CDR3 coding DNA: TGTGCCAGCAGCGCCGGGGGGTCCTACACTGAAGCTTTCTTT. It encodes CASSAGGSYTEAFF. Full variable domain (rest looked up from reference TRBV5-6 and TRBJ1-1): DAGVTQSPTHLIKTRGQQVTLRCSPKSGHDTVSWYQQALGQGPQFIFQYYEEEERQRGNFPDRFSGHQFPNYSSELNVNALLLGDSALYLCASSAGGSYTEAFFGQGTRLTVV.

This clone was recorded once. J is TRBJ1-1 and V is TRBV6-1; TRBD1 agrees at 8 bases. Germline lookup yields CDR1 MNHNS and CDR2 SASEGT. The CDR3 spans 15 residues. Trimming removed 1 base from V and 5 bases from J; junction bases left unmatched: 6. The CDR3 DNA is TGTGCCAGCAGTGAAGAAGGACAGGGAAGTACTGAAGCTTTCTTT. Translated: CASSEEGQGSTEAFF.

This clone was recorded only once. The chain couples TRBV7-8 to TRBJ2-1; the match to TRBD1 covers 10 bases. CDR3 length equals 15 residues. Germline CDR1 reads SGHVS; CDR2 reads FQNEAQ. Trimming removed 6 bases from V and 12 bases from J; junction bases left unmatched: 14. The CDR3 loop is CASRPIDRGRTAQFF. The CDR3 DNA reads TGTGCCAGCAGACCGATAGACAGGGGGCGGACCGCGCAGTTCTTC.

The V gene is TRBV7-6, the J gene TRBJ1-5, with D unresolved. Trimming took off 1 base at V and 4 bases at J, with 14 bases between the two ends. Germline CDR1 SGHVS, CDR2 FNYEAQ. The CDR3 contains 16 residues. CDR3 residues: CASSLVEEGSNQPQHF. CDR3 sequence (DNA): TGTGCCAGCAGCTTAGTAGAGGAGGGATCTAATCAGCCCCAGCATTTT.

The chain uses TRBV19 and TRBJ1-1; 9 nucleotides align to TRBD1. CDR1 is LNHDA, CDR2 SQIVND, per germline (reference sequence). Trimming took 3 bases from V and 0 from J; bases not matched to a gene: 5. This CDR3 is 16 amino acids long. CDR3 bases: TGTGCCAGTAGTATCCTGACAGGGGGGTTGAACACTGAAGCTTTCTTT. Protein: CASSILTGGLNTEAFF.

V and J are TRBV5-4 and TRBJ1-2, with D possibly matching TRBD1 (5 bases). The germline V gene has CDR1 SGHNT and CDR2 YYREEE (reference sequence). The germline V and J ends were trimmed by 0 bases and 8 bases, with 14 bases remaining between them. The CDR3 runs to 14 residues. The CDR3 DNA reads as TGTGCCAGCAGCTTGGCCCCCTCGGGGGAAGGCTACACCTTC. It translates to CASSLAPSGEGYTF.

The rearrangement uses TRBV11-2 and TRBJ1-2, with TRBD1 as a possible D gene (5 bases). There are 15 residues in the CDR3. V gave up 3 bases and J gave up 4 bases, with 15 bases separating them. Germline CDR1 SGHAT, CDR2 FQNNGV. For the CDR3, the DNA is TGTGCCAGCAGCTTTTCGCGGGGCGCAGGCTATGGCTACACCTTC. Its translation is CASSFSRGAGYGYTF.

The chain couples TRBV23-1 to TRBJ2-7, with D unclear. TRBV23-1 is placed among ORFs of uncertain function. The CDR3 sequence is 15 residues long. Trimming took 0 bases from V and 0 from J, leaving 9 bases between them. CDR3: CASSQSRPPSYEQYF. For the CDR3, the DNA is TGCGCCAGCAGTCAATCGCGGCCGCCCTCCTACGAGCAGTACTTC.

The chain carries TRBV25-1 and TRBJ2-1; D is undetermined. CDR1 and CDR2 from the germline V gene are MGHDK and SYGVNS. The V end lost 6 bases, the J end lost 7 bases, and 16 bases lay between the germline ends. The CDR3 runs 14 residues. The DNA of the CDR3 is TGTGCCAGCAGCCGACAATCCCCTCGGAATGAGCAGTTCTTC. Its translation is CASSRQSPRNEQFF. The variable domain in full, with the rest retrieved from reference TRBV25-1 and TRBJ2-1, is EADIYQTPRYLVIGTGKKITLECSQTMGHDKMYWYQQDPGMELHLIHYSYGVNSTEKGDLSSESTVSRIRTEHFPLTLESARPSHTSQYLCASSRQSPRNEQFFGPGTRLTVL.

The rearrangement links TRBV19 to TRBJ1-1, with 8 bases matching TRBD1. CDR3 length: 14 amino acids. With V trimmed by 10 bases and J by 11 bases, 18 bases remained unmatched. CDR1 and CDR2 from the germline V gene are LNHDA and SQIVND (reference sequence). The CDR3 nucleotides are TGTGCCACCTCCCCCACGGGGACAGGTCCCTGGGCTTTCTTT. Protein: CATSPTGTGPWAFF.

The chain carries TRBV11-3 and TRBJ2-1, with 7 bases aligning to TRBD2. Germline CDR1 reads SGHNT; CDR2 reads YENEEA. After removal of 3 bases from V and 5 bases from J, the junction contained 10 bases not matched to a gene. This CDR3 spans 16 amino acids. Written as DNA, the CDR3 is TGTGCCAGCAGCTTTGGAGCGGGGCGACAGAACAATGAGCAGTTCTTC. It translates to CASSFGAGRQNNEQFF.

This rearrangement joins TRBV5-4 to TRBJ2-7; D is perhaps TRBD2 (6 bases). The V gene lost 0 bases and the J gene lost 3 bases, with 16 bases spanning the gap. This CDR3 comprises 16 residues. CDR1 SGHNT and CDR2 YYREEE come from the germline V gene (reference sequence). The CDR3 spells CASSLGPLALSYEQYF. In DNA form, the CDR3 reads TGTGCCAGCAGCTTGGGGCCTCTAGCGCTAAGCTACGAGCAGTACTTC.

V gene TRBV3-1 (or the pseudogene TRBV3-2) combines with J gene TRBJ1-1; unclear D gene. CDR3 length: 14 residues. The ends were cut back, 4 bases at V and 5 bases at J, with 14 bases in the middle. Germline V lookup: CDR1 LGHDT, CDR2 YNNKEL (reference sequence). In nucleotides, the CDR3 is TGTGCCAGCAGCCGCCCAGGAAGTGGAACTGAAGCTTTCTTT. This gives the protein CASSRPGSGTEAFF.

The gene calls are TRBV6-5 and TRBJ1-6; 7 bases agree with TRBD1. Trimming cost V 10 bases and J 10 bases; bases outside gene matches: 10. The germline V gene encodes CDR1 MNHEY and CDR2 SVGAGI. The CDR3 consists of 13 residues. The CDR3 is CATKGGAGSPLHF. The CDR3 region has the DNA TGTGCCACCAAAGGGGGCGCGGGGTCACCCCTCCACTTT.

The chain uses TRBV15 and TRBJ2-1, with 9 bases fitting TRBD2. The CDR3 spans 18 residues. Germline assignment: CDR1 LNHNV and CDR2 YYDKDF (reference sequence). Trimming at V came to 1 base and at J to 5 bases, leaving 12 bases not matched to a gene. CDR3: CATSRVPVRSGGNNEQFF. CDR3 sequence (DNA): TGTGCCACCAGCAGAGTGCCCGTGCGTAGCGGGGGAAACAATGAGCAGTTCTTC.

The gene calls are TRBV5-1 and TRBJ1-5, with TRBD1 as a possible D gene (5 bases). In germline, CDR1 is SGHRS, CDR2 YFSETQ. The V end lost 2 bases, the J end lost 6 bases, and 15 bases lay between the germline ends. The CDR3 totals 15 residues. The CDR3 coding sequence is TGCGCCAGCAGCTTCGGGACTCCCGTGGGTCAGCCCCAGCATTTT. Protein product: CASSFGTPVGQPQHF.

The V call is TRBV6-5, the J call TRBJ2-1; 14 bases line up with TRBD2. Trimming at V came to 6 bases and at J to 7 bases, leaving 5 bases not matched to a gene. Looked up from germline, CDR1 is MNHEY and CDR2 is SVGAGI. CDR3 size: 15 residues. For the CDR3, the DNA is TGTGCCAGCAGCCTGACTAGCGGGGGGGTGAATGAGCAGTTCTTC. It is translated as CASSLTSGGVNEQFF.

Notes on this clone: The same CDR3 arises from other DNA sequences in this sample as well. The CDR3 DNA is TGCGCCAGCAGCTTACTAGCGGGAGACCAAGAGACCCAGTACTTC. Residues: CASSLLAGDQETQYF. The genes are TRBV5-1 and TRBJ2-5, with 11 bases lining up with TRBD2. Germline lookup yields CDR1 SGHRS and CDR2 YFSETQ. The CDR3 has 15 residues. V lost 2 bases, J lost 0 bases, and 0 bases stayed unmatched.

This clone has more than one count but fewer than ten. The chain combines TRBV7-9 with TRBJ2-7, with 11 bases aligning to TRBD2. V shed 4 bases, J shed 2 bases, and the junction held 4 bases outside the gene matches. CDR1 and CDR2 from the germline V gene are SEHNR and FQNEAQ (reference sequence). The CDR3 runs 15 residues. The CDR3 protein is CASSSRLAGTYEQYF. CDR3 nucleotides: TGTGCCAGCAGCTCCCGACTAGCGGGGACCTACGAGCAGTACTTC.

The chain is built from TRBV4-1 and TRBJ2-6; D perhaps matches TRBD1 (6 bases). Germline V gene lookup returns CDR1 MGHRA and CDR2 YSYEKL. Trimming pared 5 bases from V and 0 bases from J, leaving 20 bases between. This CDR3 spans 19 amino acids. The CDR3 spells CASSTYLTGHSSGANVLTF. The CDR3 DNA follows: TGCGCCAGCAGCACTTACTTGACGGGACACAGCTCTGGGGCCAACGTCCTGACTTTC.

This chain uses TRBV28 with TRBJ2-1; 11 nucleotides line up with TRBD1. Germline loops: CDR1 MDHEN, CDR2 SYDVKM. J was trimmed by 7 bases and V by 2 bases; bases with no gene match: 7. CDR3 size: 16 residues. The CDR3 DNA is TGTGCCAGCAGTTTACGCCCCGGGACAGGGGGGAATGAGCAGTTCTTC. Its protein product is CASSLRPGTGGNEQFF.

This sequence joins TRBV9 and TRBJ1-5; D is possibly TRBD1 (6 bases). The CDR3 is made up of 15 amino acids. V was cut by 7 bases and J by 2 bases, with 16 bases left in between. The germline V gene encodes CDR1 SGDLS and CDR2 YYNGEE. CDR3 DNA sequence: TGTGCCAGCGCGAAGGGGACATCGGGCAATCAGCCCCAGCATTTT. Protein: CASAKGTSGNQPQHF.

The rearrangement uses TRBV6-5 and TRBJ1-2; D may be TRBD1 (5 bases). This CDR3 contains 13 residues. Germline CDR1 is MNHEY and CDR2 is SVGAGI. The V end was cut by 7 bases, the J end by 8 bases, with 17 bases between. The CDR3 here is CASISGGYHGYTF. The CDR3 DNA reads TGTGCCAGCATAAGCGGGGGTTATCACGGCTACACCTTC.

The chain combines TRBV11-2 with TRBJ1-2, with 7 positions matching TRBD1. Germline V gives CDR1 SGHAT, CDR2 FQNNGV. The V gene end was trimmed by 5 bases and the J gene end by 4 bases; junction bases not matched to a gene: 10. The CDR3 covers 15 residues. The CDR3 reads CASSPNRDRLYGYTF. CDR3 nucleotides: TGTGCCAGCAGCCCCAACCGGGACAGACTCTATGGCTACACCTTC.

V and J are TRBV7-8 and TRBJ1-5; tentatively, D is TRBD1 (5 bases). In germline, CDR1 is SGHVS, CDR2 FQNEAQ. V was trimmed by 2 bases and J by 2 bases, leaving 10 bases between them. The CDR3 extends over 15 amino acids. The CDR3 sequence is CASSLQGAGNQPQHF. The DNA of the CDR3 is TGTGCCAGCAGCTTACAGGGCGCGGGCAATCAGCCCCAGCATTTT.